This section outlines one T cell receptor (beta chain) sequence together with its context. Trimming shortened V by 2 bases and J by 7 bases, and 12 bases separated the two germline ends. There are 14 residues in the CDR3. Germline loops: CDR1 MNHEY, CDR2 SVGAGI. These data belong to a study of identical twins. Carrying unique molecular identifiers, the cDNA also gained a universal primer site through template switching. In TCRdb, the 5' RACE reads were re-called with MiXCR into one record per CDR3 protein. The top ten clones hold roughly 1.5% of a sample with about 900,000 distinct CDR3 sequences, around an eighth of them seen once. The same data also contributed to another study, on yellow fever vaccine responses in identical twins.

This sequence joins TRBV6-5 and TRBJ2-4; D call uncertain. This TCR came from a young woman in good health. The sequencing sample was made of PBMCs. CDR3 nucleotides: TGTGCCAGCAGTTACGGGATCGTCGGGAACATTCAGTACTTC. It encodes CASSYGIVGNIQYF.